Shown below are 31 T cell receptor beta chains from a single sample sequenced in a study of blood T cell repertoires in COVID-19. Libraries were prepared by immunoSEQ multiplex PCR; TCRdb keeps only in-frame clonotypes and omits some of them. The sample has 110,000 or so clones; 85% are singletons. The sequencing sample was made of peripheral blood. The receptor source for this set is a man between 40 and 49 years old with acute or convalescent COVID-19.

This clone was found once. This chain joins TRBV10-3 and TRBJ1-4, with 9 positions matching TRBD1. This CDR3 spans 13 amino acids. V lost 8 bases to trimming and J lost 8 bases; unmatched junction nucleotides: 6. Germline V gene lookup returns CDR1 ENHRY and CDR2 SYGVKD. The CDR3 DNA follows: TGTGCCATCGGGGGACAGGGTGAAGAAAAACTGTTTTTT. It codes for CAIGGQGEEKLFF.

The chain recombines TRBV29-1 with TRBJ2-2; D ambiguous. This CDR3 has 15 amino acids. V was cut by 0 bases and J by 0 bases, with 8 bases left in between. Germline lookup yields CDR1 SQVTM and CDR2 ANQGSEA. CDR3 nucleotides: TGCAGCGTTGAAGAGGCAGGAACGAACACCGGGGAGCTGTTTTTT. Protein sequence: CSVEEAGTNTGELFF.

The V gene is TRBV3-1 (or the pseudogene TRBV3-2), the J gene TRBJ2-7; 9 bases are a match to TRBD1. V dropped 1 base and J dropped 4; count of bases not matched to a gene: 11. The CDR3 runs 17 residues. Germline assignment: CDR1 LGHDT and CDR2 YNNKEL (reference sequence). CDR3 coding DNA: TGTGCCAGCAGCCAAGTTGGGCTGGGGGACAGGGCTTACGAGCAGTACTTC. Its translation: CASSQVGLGDRAYEQYF.

This chain links TRBV5-1 with TRBJ1-1; TRBD1 aligns across 7 bases. Germline V gene lookup returns CDR1 SGHRS and CDR2 YFSETQ. Trimming removed 4 bases from V and 3 bases from J; junction bases left unmatched: 6. This CDR3 region has 14 residues. In nucleotides, the CDR3 is TGCGCCAGCAGCCCGCACGGGACAGACACTGAAGCTTTCTTT. Protein: CASSPHGTDTEAFF.

Turning to this clone: This same CDR3 is encoded by further DNA sequences in the sample. The chain combines TRBV5-1 with TRBJ1-6; 10 bases agree with TRBD1. The CDR3 contains 15 residues. Germline CDR1 and CDR2: SGHRS and YFSETQ. Germline trimming cut 0 bases from V and 9 bases from J; bases unmatched to any gene: 3. The DNA for the CDR3 is TGCGCCAGCAGCTTGGGGACAGGGGGAGGTTCACCCCTCCACTTT. Its translation is CASSLGTGGGSPLHF.

The chain joins TRBV12-3 or TRBV12-4 to TRBJ2-7, with D perhaps TRBD1 (7 bases). There are 13 residues in the CDR3. Trimming stripped 6 bases from V and 1 base from J, with 10 bases between. Here the CDR3 reads CASRRDSSYEQYF. The CDR3 nucleotides read TGTGCCAGCAGGCGGGACAGTTCCTACGAGCAGTACTTC.

The chain is built from TRBV24-1 and TRBJ2-7; 8 bases agree with TRBD1. Germline CDR1 is KGHDR and CDR2 is SFDVKD. There are 14 residues in the CDR3. The J segment lost 1 base and the V segment lost 7 bases, leaving 5 bases of the junction unmatched. CDR3 in amino acids: CATSGQGASYEQYF. In DNA form, the CDR3 reads TGTGCCACCAGCGGACAGGGCGCGTCCTACGAGCAGTACTTC.

CDR3 protein: CASNQDTTNTEAFF. CDR3 nucleotides: TGTGCCAGCAATCAGGACACTACAAACACTGAAGCTTTCTTT. The chain combines TRBV2 with TRBJ1-1; TRBD1 is a possible D gene (5 bases). The CDR3 extends over 14 amino acids. Trimming shortened V by 7 bases and J by 2 bases, and 14 bases separated the two germline ends. Germline lookup yields CDR1 SNHLY and CDR2 FYNNEI.

The CDR3 nucleotides read TGTGCCAGCAAACTTGCCGGGACAGTGAACACTGAAGCTTTCTTT. It is translated as CASKLAGTVNTEAFF. The J gene is TRBJ1-1, the V gene TRBV28, with 7 bases identical to TRBD1. The V gene end was trimmed by 7 bases and the J gene end by 0 bases; junction bases not matched to a gene: 8. The germline V gene has CDR1 MDHEN and CDR2 SYDVKM. This CDR3 is 15 amino acids long.

The gene calls are TRBV11-2 and TRBJ2-3; a possible D gene is TRBD2 (6 bases). In germline, CDR1 is SGHAT, CDR2 FQNNGV. Deletions cut 4 bases from V and 5 bases from J, with 25 bases between. This CDR3 spans 18 amino acids. DNA for the CDR3: TGTGCCAGCAGCTCCAGAGGCGGGACGCAGCTATGGAGAGATACGCAGTATTTT. Translated: CASSSRGGTQLWRDTQYF.

The rearrangement uses TRBV7-3 and TRBJ2-3; maybe TRBD1 (7 bases). CDR3 length: 12 residues. From germline, CDR1 is SGHTA and CDR2 FQGTGA. Trimming cost V 8 bases and J 5 bases, with 11 bases left between them. For the CDR3, the DNA is TGTGCCAGCCAGGGGGGTGGAGATACGCAGTATTTT. Its protein product is CASQGGGDTQYF.

V and J are TRBV7-2 and TRBJ1-2; TRBD1 agrees at 8 bases. The germline CDR1 and CDR2 sequences are SGHTA and FQGNSA. The CDR3 covers 15 residues. V shed 5 bases, J shed 7 bases, and the junction held 12 bases outside the gene matches. The CDR3 region has the DNA TGTGCCAGCAGCACGACAGGGGCCCTAGACTCTGGCTACACCTTC. This translates into CASSTTGALDSGYTF. Full variable domain (rest looked up from reference TRBV7-2 and TRBJ1-2): GAGVSQSPSNKVTEKGKDVELRCDPISGHTALYWYRQSLGQGLEFLIYFQGNSAPDKSGLPSDRFSAERTGGSVSTLTIQRTQQEDSAVYLCASSTTGALDSGYTFGSGTRLTVV.

The chain joins TRBV2 to TRBJ2-2; 11 nucleotides align to TRBD2. This CDR3 is 18 amino acids long. V was pared by 5 bases and J by 0 bases, with 8 bases of the junction left unmatched. CDR1 is SNHLY, CDR2 FYNNEI, per germline. CDR3 in DNA: TGTGCCAGCAGTAAACCGACTAGCGGGGACCCGAACACCGGGGAGCTGTTTTTT. Its protein is CASSKPTSGDPNTGELFF.

The chain uses TRBV9 and TRBJ2-3; TRBD2 aligns across 7 bases. This CDR3 spans 14 amino acids. The germline CDR1 and CDR2 sequences are SGDLS and YYNGEE. The J segment lost 4 bases and the V segment lost 0 bases, leaving 2 bases of the junction unmatched. CDR3 loop: CASSVGLAADTQYF. CDR3 nucleotide sequence: TGTGCCAGCAGCGTAGGACTAGCTGCAGATACGCAGTATTTT.

V gene TRBV19 combines with J gene TRBJ2-5, with TRBD1 identical over 11 bases. CDR1 and CDR2 from the germline V gene are LNHDA and SQIVND (reference sequence). V lost 1 base, J lost 5 bases, and 3 bases stayed unmatched. The CDR3 extends over 15 amino acids. CDR3 sequence (DNA): TGTGCCAGTAGTATAGGAGGACAGGGGGCGGAGACCCAGTACTTC. This translates into CASSIGGQGAETQYF.

J is TRBJ2-2 and V is TRBV7-9; 8 nucleotides align to TRBD1. The CDR3 covers 14 residues. CDR1 is SEHNR and CDR2 is FQNEAQ in the germline V gene (reference sequence). With 2 bases clipped from V and 6 bases from J, the junction kept 2 bases outside the gene matches. CDR3 DNA sequence: TGTGCCAGCAGCTTAACAGGGGGGCCCGGGGAGCTGTTTTTT. Translating it yields CASSLTGGPGELFF.

The rearrangement uses TRBV6-5 and TRBJ1-5; 8 bases agree with TRBD1. Germline V CDR1 and CDR2: MNHEY, SVGAGI. The CDR3 has 15 residues. Trimming removed 7 bases from V and 6 bases from J; junction bases left unmatched: 11. In DNA, the CDR3 is TGTGCCAGCACTCAACATGGACAGGGAATTCAGCCCCAGCATTTT. Protein sequence: CASTQHGQGIQPQHF.

The chain joins TRBV7-9 to TRBJ1-1, with a weak D call TRBD1 (6 bases). Trimming took 2 bases from V and 5 from J, leaving 15 bases between them. CDR1 and CDR2 (germline): SEHNR, FQNEAQ (reference sequence). There are 15 residues in the CDR3. This CDR3 reads CASSLRATGMTEAFF. The CDR3 DNA is TGTGCCAGCAGCTTAAGGGCGACAGGTATGACTGAAGCTTTCTTT.

The chain joins TRBV3-1 (or the pseudogene TRBV3-2) to TRBJ2-1, with D tentatively TRBD1 (6 bases). The ends were cut back, 3 bases at V and 15 bases at J, with 18 bases in the middle. The CDR3 runs to 13 residues. CDR1 LGHDT and CDR2 YNNKEL come from the germline V gene (reference sequence). The chain's CDR3 is CASSQGERGTRFF. As DNA, the CDR3 is TGTGCCAGCAGCCAGGGGGAGAGGGGGACCCGGTTCTTC.

The J gene is TRBJ1-3, the V gene TRBV7-2, with D maybe TRBD1 (5 bases). V dropped 1 base and J dropped 2 bases, with 12 bases sitting between them. This CDR3 is 16 amino acids long. Germline CDR1 reads SGHTA; CDR2 reads FQGNSA. For the CDR3, the DNA is TGTGCCAGCAGCTTAGGGGGGGGTTTTACTGGAAACACCATATATTTT. Translated: CASSLGGGFTGNTIYF.

The rearrangement joins TRBV24-1 to TRBJ2-2, with no clear D. Germline CDR1 and CDR2: KGHDR and SFDVKD. The V end was cut by 4 bases, the J end by 2 bases, with 10 bases between. The CDR3 has 15 amino acids. This chain's CDR3 is CATSDTRRNTGELFF. DNA for the CDR3: TGTGCCACCAGTGACACGAGGCGAAACACCGGGGAGCTGTTTTTT.

This chain uses TRBV3-1 (or the pseudogene TRBV3-2) with TRBJ2-1; 13 bases match TRBD2. J gave up 4 bases and V 0 bases, and 9 bases lay outside the gene matches. The CDR3 consists of 19 residues. The germline V gene encodes CDR1 LGHDT and CDR2 YNNKEL (reference sequence). CDR3 loop: CASSQDRATSGGEYNEQFF. In nucleotides, the CDR3 is TGTGCCAGCAGCCAAGATAGGGCAACTAGCGGGGGGGAGTACAATGAGCAGTTCTTC.

Regarding this clone: The sample carries other DNA sequences with the same CDR3. The V and J genes are TRBV4-2 and TRBJ2-3, with 11 bases lining up with TRBD2. CDR1 is LGHNA, CDR2 YNFKEQ, per germline. The CDR3 covers 17 residues. V shed 1 base and J 2 bases; nucleotides not matched to a gene: 5. CDR3 sequence reads: CASSQGLAGGYTDTQYF. CDR3 coding DNA: TGTGCCAGCAGCCAAGGTCTAGCGGGGGGATACACAGATACGCAGTATTTT.

J is TRBJ1-1 and V is TRBV2; 7 nucleotides match TRBD1. The germline V gene encodes CDR1 SNHLY and CDR2 FYNNEI. This CDR3 spans 15 amino acids. The ends lost 3 bases at V and 0 bases at J; junction bases unmatched: 4. The CDR3: CASSESGQLNTEAFF. The CDR3 DNA sequence: TGTGCCAGCAGTGAGTCGGGACAGCTGAACACTGAAGCTTTCTTT. Full variable domain (outside the CDR3, taken from reference TRBV2 and TRBJ1-1): EPEVTQTPSHQVTQMGQEVILRCVPISNHLYFYWYRQILGQKVEFLVSFYNNEISEKSEIFDDQFSVERPDGSNFTLKIRSTKLEDSAMYFCASSESGQLNTEAFFGQGTRLTVV.

Details on this clone: Within the sample, other DNA sequences also encode this same CDR3. The J gene is TRBJ2-1, the V gene TRBV10-1, with 9 nucleotides matching TRBD2. Germline V CDR1 and CDR2: WNHNN, SYGVQD (reference sequence). This CDR3 spans 15 amino acids. The V gene end was trimmed by 3 bases and the J gene end by 4 bases; junction bases not matched to a gene: 4. The CDR3 DNA follows: TGCGCCAGCAGTGATCCAGCGGGGGGTTACAATGAGCAGTTCTTC. It specifies CASSDPAGGYNEQFF.

The chain recombines TRBV5-8 with TRBJ1-4, with D possibly matching TRBD1 (5 bases). The ends were cut back, 7 bases at V and 4 bases at J, with 11 bases in the middle. This CDR3 has 13 amino acids. Germline V gene lookup returns CDR1 SGHTS and CDR2 YDEGEE. CDR3 sequence reads: CASAQGDNEKLFF. The CDR3 DNA follows: TGTGCCAGCGCCCAGGGCGATAATGAAAAACTGTTTTTT.

The CDR3 DNA sequence: TGTGCCAGCAGTTTATTCTCGGGGTACACTGAAGCTTTCTTT. It is translated as CASSLFSGYTEAFF. The V gene is TRBV27, the J gene TRBJ1-1; D unresolved. The V gene's germline CDR1 is MNHEY and CDR2 SMNVEV (reference sequence). This CDR3 comprises 14 residues. V lost 1 base, J lost 3 bases, and 9 bases lay in between.

The V and J genes are TRBV7-9 and TRBJ1-4; TRBD1 agrees at 9 bases. Germline V lookup: CDR1 SEHNR, CDR2 FQNEAQ (reference sequence). Trimming took 6 bases from V and 6 from J; bases not matched to a gene: 2. The CDR3 has 13 amino acids. CDR3 loop: CASRQGADEKLFF. In nucleotides, the CDR3 is TGTGCCAGCAGACAGGGGGCTGATGAAAAACTGTTTTTT.

V and J are TRBV14 and TRBJ2-3; no firm D call. The CDR3 length is 15 residues. CDR1 and CDR2 (germline): SGHDN, FVKESK. Trimming shortened V by 5 bases and J by 0 bases, and 12 bases separated the two germline ends. The CDR3 reads CASSFEDTSTDTQYF. The CDR3 DNA is TGTGCCAGCAGCTTTGAGGATACTAGCACAGATACGCAGTATTTT. The full variable domain, in which reference TRBV14 and TRBJ2-3 provide the parts outside the CDR3, is EAGVTQFPSHSVIEKGQTVTLRCDPISGHDNLYWYRRVMGKEIKFLLHFVKESKQDESGMPNNRFLAERTGGTYSTLKVQPAELEDSGVYFCASSFEDTSTDTQYFGPGTRLTVL.

The genes are TRBV3-1 (or the pseudogene TRBV3-2) and TRBJ1-1, with a weak D call TRBD1 (6 bases). Trimming took 4 bases from V and 1 from J, leaving 13 bases between them. This CDR3 has 15 amino acids. CDR1 and CDR2 from the germline V gene are LGHDT and YNNKEL (reference sequence). The CDR3 here is CASSPETGENTEAFF. As DNA, the CDR3 is TGTGCCAGCAGCCCAGAGACAGGAGAGAACACTGAAGCTTTCTTT.

This sequence joins TRBV27 and TRBJ1-6; D perhaps matches TRBD1 (5 bases). V lost 3 bases and J lost 8, with 11 bases in between. The CDR3 runs 14 residues. CDR1 is MNHEY, CDR2 SMNVEV, per germline (reference sequence). The CDR3 DNA sequence: TGTGCCAGCAGTTTGAGTTTGGGGCATTCACCCCTCCACTTT. The encoded protein is CASSLSLGHSPLHF.